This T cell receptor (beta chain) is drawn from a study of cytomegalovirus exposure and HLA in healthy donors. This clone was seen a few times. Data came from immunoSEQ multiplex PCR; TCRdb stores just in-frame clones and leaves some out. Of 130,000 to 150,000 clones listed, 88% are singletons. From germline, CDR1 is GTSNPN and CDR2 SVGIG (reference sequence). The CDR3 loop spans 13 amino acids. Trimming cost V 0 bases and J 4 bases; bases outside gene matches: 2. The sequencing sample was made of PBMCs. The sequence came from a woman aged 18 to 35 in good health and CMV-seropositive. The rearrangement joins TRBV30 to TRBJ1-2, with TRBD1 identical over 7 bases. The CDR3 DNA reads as TGTGCCTGGAGTGTTGACAGGGCCTATGGCTACACCTTC. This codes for CAWSVDRAYGYTF.